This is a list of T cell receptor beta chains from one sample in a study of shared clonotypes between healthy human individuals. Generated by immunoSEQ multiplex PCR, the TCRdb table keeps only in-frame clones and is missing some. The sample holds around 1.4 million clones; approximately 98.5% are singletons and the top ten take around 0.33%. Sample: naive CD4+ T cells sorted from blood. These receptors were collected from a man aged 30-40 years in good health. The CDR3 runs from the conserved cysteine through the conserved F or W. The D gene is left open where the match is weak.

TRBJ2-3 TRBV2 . TGTGCCAGCAGTGCAGAACTAGCAGTTACGCAGTATTTT CASSAELAVTQYF
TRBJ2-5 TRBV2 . TGTGCCAGCACGAAGTCCGAAGAGACCCAGTACTTC CASTKSEETQYF
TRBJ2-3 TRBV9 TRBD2 TGTGCCAGCAGCGTAGTTCCAACTAGCGGGAGCACAGATACGCAGTATTTT CASSVVPTSGSTDTQYF
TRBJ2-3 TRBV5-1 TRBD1 TGCGCCAGCAGCTCGGACAGGTCTGCCCTCACAGATACGCAGTATTTT CASSSDRSALTDTQYF
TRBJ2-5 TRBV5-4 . TGTGCCAGCAGCTTCGGTTGGGGGGCCCTTGAGACCCAGTACTTC CASSFGWGALETQYF
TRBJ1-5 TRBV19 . TGTGCCAGTAGTATAGATCTAGGGGGTGTGGGCAATCAGCCCCAGCATTTT CASSIDLGGVGNQPQHF
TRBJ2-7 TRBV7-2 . TGTGCCAGCAGCTTAGCTGCGGGGTTTTCCTACGAGCAGTACTTC CASSLAAGFSYEQYF
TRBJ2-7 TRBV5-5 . TGTGCCAGCAGCCCTTCGGGCCTCACCCGTTCCTACGAGCAGTACTTC CASSPSGLTRSYEQYF
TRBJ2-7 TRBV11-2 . TGTGCCAGCAGCTTAAAGGGTGGCTCCTACGAGCAGTACTTC CASSLKGGSYEQYF
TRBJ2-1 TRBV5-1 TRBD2 TGCGCCAGCAGCTCGGGACTAGATTTACCCCACAATGAGCAGTTCTTC CASSSGLDLPHNEQFF